Listed here are 5 T cell receptor beta chains from one sample, sequenced in a study of blood T cell repertoires in COVID-19. Profiling relied on immunoSEQ multiplex PCR, and the TCRdb table lists in-frame clones only, not all of them. Altogether 150,000 to 200,000 clones are present, about four fifths being singletons, with the ten largest covering around 12%. The sample taken for sequencing was PBMCs or T cells enriched from blood (not recorded which). These receptor sequences come from a man aged 50 to 59 who had recovered from COVID-19.

The chain employs TRBV2 and TRBJ1-1; TRBD1 matches at 8 bases. CDR3 length: 14 residues. The V gene end was trimmed by 7 bases and the J gene end by 2 bases; junction bases not matched to a gene: 6. Germline CDR1 SNHLY, CDR2 FYNNEI. The CDR3 coding sequence is TGTGCCAGCAATTTTGACAGGGGTAACACTGAAGCTTTCTTT. This encodes CASNFDRGNTEAFF.

This clone occurred a few times. The chain joins TRBV5-1 to TRBJ2-1, with D perhaps matching TRBD2 (5 bases). Trimming removed 6 bases at V and 2 bases at J, with 15 bases between. This CDR3 has 15 amino acids. Germline CDR1 reads SGHRS; CDR2 reads YFSETQ. The CDR3 spells CASKGGTGAYNEQFF. The CDR3 DNA follows: TGCGCCAGCAAAGGAGGAACCGGGGCCTACAATGAGCAGTTCTTC.

This chain joins TRBV5-1 and TRBJ1-1, with D maybe TRBD1 (5 bases). The germline V gene encodes CDR1 SGHRS and CDR2 YFSETQ. Trimming shortened V by 6 bases and J by 4 bases, and 7 bases separated the two germline ends. The CDR3 runs 11 residues. The CDR3 sequence is CASKRGTEAFF. CDR3 in DNA: TGCGCCAGCAAAAGGGGCACTGAAGCTTTCTTT.

This clone was counted once. V gene TRBV9 combines with J gene TRBJ2-3; weak D call: TRBD2 (6 bases). Germline values: CDR1 SGDLS, CDR2 YYNGEE. CDR3 size: 15 residues. Deletions cut 3 bases from V and 0 bases from J, with 11 bases between. The CDR3 is CASSGRDFSTDTQYF. DNA for the CDR3: TGTGCCAGCAGCGGACGGGACTTTAGCACAGATACGCAGTATTTT.

The genes are TRBV5-1 and TRBJ1-6; 7 nucleotides align to TRBD1. The CDR3 has 14 residues. Germline CDR1 and CDR2: SGHRS and YFSETQ. Germline trimming cut 3 bases from V and 9 bases from J; bases unmatched to any gene: 6. DNA of the CDR3: TGCGCCAGCAGCTCCACAGGGGAGGCTTCACCCCTCCACTTT. It specifies CASSSTGEASPLHF.